The clone carrying this TCR beta chain was observed a few times. The data derive from a study of blood T cells in healthy people across ages. PCR was performed a second time for about 6 to 11 cycles using a sample-barcoded 5' primer and a J-beta primer mix. TCRdb reprocessed the 5' RACE reads with MiXCR, giving one entry per CDR3 protein. The data hold about 840,000 distinct CDR3 sequences, with about 27% observed a single time. Germline V gene data show CDR1 as SGHTA and CDR2 as FQGTGA. V shed 3 bases, J shed 8 bases, and the junction held 7 bases outside the gene matches. The CDR3 contains 14 residues. The same sample was also used in a study of T cells of mothers and their children.

The sample consisted of blood. This chain links TRBV7-3 with TRBJ2-1; 7 bases line up with TRBD1. This clonotype originated in a woman aged 35 to 49 in good health. Here the CDR3 DNA reads TGTGCCAGCAGCTTGCGACAGGGTCGACATGAGCAGTTCTTC. Translated, it gives CASSLRQGRHEQFF.